One sample yielded the 3 T cell receptor beta chains listed below, sequenced in a study of cytomegalovirus exposure and HLA in healthy donors. The method was immunoSEQ multiplex PCR; TCRdb's version includes in-frame clones alone and lacks a portion of them. The sample consists of 150,000 to 200,000 clones, over 85% of them appearing once. Input material: PBMCs. These receptors all come from a man between 18 and 35 years old in good health and CMV-seropositive.

The J gene is TRBJ2-6, the V gene TRBV28; TRBD1 agrees at 9 bases. In germline, CDR1 is MDHEN, CDR2 SYDVKM. The CDR3 has 18 amino acids. J gave up 4 bases and V 3 bases, and 10 bases lay outside the gene matches. Written as DNA, the CDR3 is TGTGCCAGCAGTTTTGGGGACAGGGTTTCAGGGGGGGCCAACGTCCTGACTTTC. It encodes CASSFGDRVSGGANVLTF.

The V and J genes are TRBV5-1 and TRBJ2-3, with TRBD2 matching over 11 bases. Germline V lookup: CDR1 SGHRS, CDR2 YFSETQ. The CDR3 spans 15 residues. V lost 7 bases to trimming and J lost 0 bases; unmatched junction nucleotides: 4. The CDR3 region has the DNA TGCGCCAGCCTGAGGACTAGCGGGAGCACAGATACGCAGTATTTT. This encodes CASLRTSGSTDTQYF.

The V call is TRBV7-3, the J call TRBJ2-3; 8 bases match TRBD2. CDR3 length: 19 amino acids. V lost 1 base, J lost 6 bases, and 18 bases stayed unmatched. Germline CDR1 and CDR2: SGHTA and FQGTGA. The chain's CDR3 is CASSLRALAGNAERDTQYF. The CDR3 DNA reads TGTGCCAGCAGCTTAAGAGCCCTAGCGGGTAACGCCGAGCGGGATACGCAGTATTTT. The variable domain in full, completed from reference TRBV7-3 and TRBJ2-3, reads GAGVSQTPSNKVTEKGKYVELRCDPISGHTALYWYRQSLGQGPEFLIYFQGTGAADDSGLPNDRFFAVRPEGSVSTLKIQRTERGDSAVYLCASSLRALAGNAERDTQYFGPGTRLTVL.